The 5 T cell receptor beta chains presented below share a single source sample, sequenced in a study of T cell repertoires in cytomegalovirus infection. One entry per CDR3 protein, called by TCRdb with MiXCR from the reads. The data contain roughly 500,000 distinct CDR3 sequences, about 33% of them singletons. Their antigen targets remain unknown. The source was cultured PBMCs, collected from culture after CMV antigen stimulation. Receptors were obtained from a human donor in good health (CMV status not recorded). Some clones in this sample may be carry-over from other donors' samples.

This clonotype was detected once. This chain connects TRBV18 to TRBJ2-1; D is unresolved. V was pared by 5 bases and J by 0 bases, with 17 bases between. The CDR3 contains 17 residues. Germline CDR1 KGHSH, CDR2 LQKENI. As DNA, the CDR3 is TGTGCCAGCTCATTTAGCTGGGCAGCGAGCTCCTACAATGAGCAGTTCTTC. It translates to CASSFSWAASSYNEQFF.

In this sample, this clonotype turned up a few times. The V and J genes are TRBV24-1 and TRBJ2-1, with D tentatively TRBD2 (6 bases). The germline V and J ends were trimmed by 2 bases and 11 bases, with 12 bases remaining between them. CDR1 is KGHDR, CDR2 SFDVKD, per germline. The CDR3 length is 13 residues. CDR3 bases: TGTGCCACCAGTGATTCCGCGGGATTCAAGCAGTTCTTC. It encodes CATSDSAGFKQFF.

CDR3 sequence reads: CASSLTSEKLFF. The CDR3 nucleotides read TGTGCCAGCAGTTTAACTTCCGAAAAACTGTTTTTT. The chain has TRBV12-3 or TRBV12-4 and TRBJ1-4; no reliable D call. The germline V and J ends were trimmed by 2 bases and 8 bases, with 6 bases remaining between them. The CDR3 covers 12 residues.

The chain is built from TRBV12-3 or TRBV12-4 and TRBJ2-2; D ambiguous. The CDR3 consists of 16 residues. The V gene lost 3 bases and the J gene lost 6 bases, with 17 bases spanning the gap. CDR3 bases: TGTGCCAGCAGTTTTTATTCGGACCCAGGCTCCGGGGAGCTGTTTTTT. Translated, it gives CASSFYSDPGSGELFF.

This clonotype was found a few times. The rearrangement links TRBV7-6 to TRBJ2-3; 8 positions agree with TRBD1. Trimming at V came to 4 bases and at J to 5 bases, leaving 11 bases not matched to a gene. This CDR3 region has 16 residues. Germline V gene sequence: CDR1 SGHVS, CDR2 FNYEAQ. CDR3 in DNA: TGTGCCAGCAGCTCCTTGGACAGGGCTTTCGGAGATACGCAGTATTTT. Translation gives CASSSLDRAFGDTQYF.